Presented here are 14 T cell receptor beta chains from one specimen sequenced in a study of blood T cell repertoires in COVID-19. Sequenced by immunoSEQ multiplex PCR; TCRdb stores in-frame clones only, minus some. Found here are hundreds of thousands of clones, roughly 90% of them singletons; the top ten hold 0.8% to 0.9%. Source material: peripheral blood. These receptors all come from a man aged 18 to 29 with COVID-19, enrolled during active disease.

This chain uses TRBV29-1 with TRBJ1-1; the match to TRBD1 covers 8 bases. V shed 4 bases and J 4 bases; nucleotides not matched to a gene: 8. Looked up from germline, CDR1 is SQVTM and CDR2 is ANQGSEA. The CDR3 contains 14 residues. CDR3 bases: TGCAGCGTTGTCGACAGGGGACGAGGCACTGAAGCTTTCTTT. The encoded protein is CSVVDRGRGTEAFF.

Comment on this clone: Germline is not matched at one junction end, which may reflect a read error. This chain uses TRBV3-1 (or the pseudogene TRBV3-2) with TRBJ2-7, with 8 bases lining up with TRBD2. Germline CDR1 and CDR2: LGHDT and YNNKEL (reference sequence). The length of the CDR3 is 12 residues. For the CDR3, the DNA is TGTGCCAGCAGCCAAACGGGTAGCGGGACCCACTTC. Translated: CASSQTGSGTHF.

This chain connects TRBV5-1 to TRBJ2-1; D is uncertain. Trimming left V 4 bases short and J 0 bases short, with 11 bases between. The CDR3 consists of 15 residues. CDR1 and CDR2 (germline): SGHRS, YFSETQ. The CDR3 protein is CASSPVWSSYNEQFF. The CDR3 DNA sequence: TGCGCCAGCAGCCCCGTTTGGAGCTCCTACAATGAGCAGTTCTTC.

The CDR3 is CASSLVDQVNTEAFF. The CDR3 nucleotides read TGTGCCAGCAGCTTGGTTGACCAGGTGAACACTGAAGCTTTCTTT. The chain carries TRBV5-6 and TRBJ1-1; D remains ambiguous. CDR1 SGHDT and CDR2 YYEEEE come from the germline V gene. CDR3 length equals 15 residues. The V and J ends lost 0 bases and 0 bases respectively, with 9 bases between them. Variable domain in full (rest from reference TRBV5-6 and TRBJ1-1): DAGVTQSPTHLIKTRGQQVTLRCSPKSGHDTVSWYQQALGQGPQFIFQYYEEEERQRGNFPDRFSGHQFPNYSSELNVNALLLGDSALYLCASSLVDQVNTEAFFGQGTRLTVV.

The rearrangement uses TRBV29-1 and TRBJ2-4, with D possibly being TRBD2 (5 bases). The ends were cut back, 7 bases at V and 3 bases at J, with 31 bases in the middle. Germline CDR1 is SQVTM and CDR2 is ANQGSEA. The CDR3 length is 19 residues. The CDR3 DNA sequence: TGCAGCGCCGAAGGTGAGGGTGCCGCCTTAAATAACCACAAAAACATTCAGTACTTC. Translating gives CSAEGEGAALNNHKNIQYF.

The chain combines TRBV11-2 with TRBJ2-7, with D hard to call. The CDR3 totals 16 residues. V was pared by 0 bases and J by 6 bases, with 18 bases between. Germline CDR1 SGHAT, CDR2 FQNNGV. CDR3 residues: CASSLDPPSFRSEQYF. The CDR3 DNA reads TGTGCCAGCAGCTTAGATCCCCCCTCGTTTAGGAGCGAGCAGTACTTC.

The sample holds one count of this clone. The CDR3 here is CSARGYRGSYGYTF. The CDR3 DNA reads as TGCAGCGCCCGTGGGTATAGGGGTAGTTATGGCTACACCTTC. The chain is built from TRBV29-1 and TRBJ1-2; perhaps TRBD1 as D (5 bases). The CDR3 has 14 residues. Trimming removed 7 bases at V and 5 bases at J, with 20 bases between. CDR1 is SQVTM and CDR2 is ANQGSEA in the germline V gene. The full variable domain, in which reference TRBV29-1 and TRBJ1-2 provide the parts outside the CDR3, is SAVISQKPSRDICQRGTSLTIQCQVDSQVTMMFWYRQQPGQSLTLIATANQGSEATYESGFVIDKFPISRPNLTFSTLTVSNMSPEDSSIYLCSARGYRGSYGYTFGSGTRLTVV.

The rearrangement links TRBV19 to TRBJ1-1, with 7 bases identical to TRBD1. The CDR3 sequence is 14 residues long. V shed 5 bases, J shed 5 bases, and the junction held 8 bases outside the gene matches. Per the germline V gene, CDR1 is LNHDA and CDR2 is SQIVND (reference sequence). Written as DNA, the CDR3 is TGTGCCAGTAGTCTCAACCAGGGGGTTACTGAAGCTTTCTTT. This encodes CASSLNQGVTEAFF.

The CDR3 here is CASSQDSRGGKYEQYF. The DNA for the CDR3 is TGTGCCAGCAGCCAAGATTCTAGGGGCGGAAAGTACGAGCAGTACTTC. The chain carries TRBV3-1 (or the pseudogene TRBV3-2) and TRBJ2-7; tentatively, D is TRBD1 (5 bases). CDR3 length: 16 amino acids. V shed 0 bases and J shed 4 bases, with 16 bases lying between them. In germline, CDR1 is LGHDT, CDR2 YNNKEL (reference sequence).

This chain links TRBV3-1 (or the pseudogene TRBV3-2) with TRBJ2-4, with D possibly TRBD1 on 7 matching bases. CDR3 length: 15 residues. The V gene's germline CDR1 is LGHDT and CDR2 YNNKEL (reference sequence). Between the trimmed V and J ends, which lost 3 bases and 3 bases, there was a span of 12 bases. The CDR3, as DNA: TGTGCCAGCAGCCACCGACAGGGAGGCAAAAACATTCAGTACTTC. This codes for CASSHRQGGKNIQYF.

This chain's CDR3 is CASSQVAGPYEQYF. The CDR3 nucleotides are TGCGCCAGCAGCCAAGTGGCAGGCCCCTACGAGCAGTACTTC. The chain employs TRBV4-1 and TRBJ2-7; D not certain. Germline CDR1 MGHRA, CDR2 YSYEKL. This CDR3 has 14 residues. With 1 base removed from V and 2 bases from J, the gap between germline ends came to 9 bases.

The gene calls are TRBV29-1 and TRBJ2-2; no clear D gene. The V gene's germline CDR1 is SQVTM and CDR2 ANQGSEA. The CDR3 sequence is 13 residues long. The V and J ends lost 5 bases and 12 bases respectively, with 19 bases between them. CDR3 protein: CSVLSPMSGQLFF. CDR3 DNA sequence: TGCAGCGTTCTTTCCCCGATGTCTGGGCAGCTGTTTTTT.

This rearrangement joins TRBV28 to TRBJ2-4, with 7 bases matching TRBD1. V trimming: 8 bases; J trimming: 0 bases; junction bases outside the gene matches: 13. Germline CDR1 and CDR2: MDHEN and SYDVKM. This CDR3 is 17 amino acids long. Here the CDR3 reads CASSPGGQAVAKNIQYF. DNA of the CDR3: TGTGCCAGCTCTCCCGGAGGACAGGCTGTAGCCAAAAACATTCAGTACTTC.

The rearrangement uses TRBV19 and TRBJ1-1, with D maybe TRBD1 (6 bases). V gave up 10 bases and J gave up 6 bases, with 21 bases separating them. CDR1 and CDR2 (germline): LNHDA, SQIVND (reference sequence). This CDR3 has 14 residues. In DNA, the CDR3 is TGTGCCACCGAGTACACCGCAGGGGCCCCTGAAGCTTTCTTT. The encoded protein is CATEYTAGAPEAFF. Complete variable domain (other parts from reference TRBV19 and TRBJ1-1): DGGITQSPKYLFRKEGQNVTLSCEQNLNHDAMYWYRQDPGQGLRLIYYSQIVNDFQKGDIAEGYSVSREKKESFPLTVTSAQKNPTAFYLCATEYTAGAPEAFFGQGTRLTVV.